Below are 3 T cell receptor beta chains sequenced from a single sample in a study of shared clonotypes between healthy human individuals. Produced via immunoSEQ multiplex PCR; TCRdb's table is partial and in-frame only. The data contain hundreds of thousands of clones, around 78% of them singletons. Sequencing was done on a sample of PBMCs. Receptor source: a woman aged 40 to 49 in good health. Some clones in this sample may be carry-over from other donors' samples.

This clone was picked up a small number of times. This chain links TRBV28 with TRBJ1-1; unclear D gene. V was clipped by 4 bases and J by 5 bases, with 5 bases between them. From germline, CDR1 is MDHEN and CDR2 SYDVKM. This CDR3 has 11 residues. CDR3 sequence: CASSYWTEAFF. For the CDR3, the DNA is TGTGCCAGCAGTTATTGGACTGAAGCTTTCTTT.

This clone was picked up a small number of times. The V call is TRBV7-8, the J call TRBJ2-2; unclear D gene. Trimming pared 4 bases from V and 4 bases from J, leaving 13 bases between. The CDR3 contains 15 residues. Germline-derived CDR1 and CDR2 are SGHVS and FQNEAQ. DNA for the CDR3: TGTGCCAGCAGCTCCCTCAAGAGCTTCACCGGGGAGCTGTTTTTT. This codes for CASSSLKSFTGELFF.

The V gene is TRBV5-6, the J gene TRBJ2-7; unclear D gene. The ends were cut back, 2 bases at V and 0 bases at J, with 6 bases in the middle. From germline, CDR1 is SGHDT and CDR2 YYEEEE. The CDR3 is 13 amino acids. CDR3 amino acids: CASSFYSSYEQYF. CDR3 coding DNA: TGTGCCAGCAGCTTCTATAGCTCCTACGAGCAGTACTTC.